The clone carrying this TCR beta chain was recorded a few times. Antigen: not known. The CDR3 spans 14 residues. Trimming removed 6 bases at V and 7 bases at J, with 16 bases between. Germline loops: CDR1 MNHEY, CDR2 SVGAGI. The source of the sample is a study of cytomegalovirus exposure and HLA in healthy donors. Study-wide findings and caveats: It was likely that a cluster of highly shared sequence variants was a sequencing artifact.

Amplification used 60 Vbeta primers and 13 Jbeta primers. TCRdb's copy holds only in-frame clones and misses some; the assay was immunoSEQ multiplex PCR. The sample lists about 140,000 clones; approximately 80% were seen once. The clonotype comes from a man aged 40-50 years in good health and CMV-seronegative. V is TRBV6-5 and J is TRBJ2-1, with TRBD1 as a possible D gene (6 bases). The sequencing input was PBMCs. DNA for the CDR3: TGTGCCAGCAGCAAAGGACAGTTAAGGAATGAGCAGTTCTTC. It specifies CASSKGQLRNEQFF.